What follows are 23 T cell receptor beta chains derived from one specimen sequenced in a study of cytomegalovirus exposure and HLA in healthy donors. PCR primers comprised 60 Vbeta and 13 Jbeta primers. Profiled with immunoSEQ multiplex PCR; TCRdb holds only in-frame clones, not every one. The data include about 48,000 clones; the top ten clones carry 6.1%. Sequenced: PBMCs. The receptors shown here come from a male donor in good health and CMV-seropositive.

The V and J genes are TRBV11-2 and TRBJ1-2; D possibly corresponds to TRBD1 (5 bases). V lost 5 bases and J 6 bases, leaving 13 bases between the germline ends. Germline CDR1 SGHAT, CDR2 FQNNGV. The CDR3 contains 13 residues. In nucleotides, the CDR3 is TGTGCCAGCAGCATCAGGGCCCTGGATGGCTACACCTTC. Its protein product is CASSIRALDGYTF.

The chain couples TRBV11-2 to TRBJ1-2; no reliable D call. There are 14 residues in the CDR3. Trimming removed 4 bases at V and 1 base at J, with 10 bases between. Germline loops: CDR1 SGHAT, CDR2 FQNNGV. The CDR3 loop reads CASSSPRGNYGYTF. In DNA form, the CDR3 reads TGTGCCAGCAGCTCCCCCCGGGGTAACTATGGCTACACCTTC. The full variable domain, with the rest looked up from reference TRBV11-2 and TRBJ1-2, is EAGVAQSPRYKIIEKRQSVAFWCNPISGHATLYWYQQILGQGPKLLIQFQNNGVVDDSQLPKDRFSAERLKGVDSTLKIQPAKLEDSAVYLCASSSPRGNYGYTFGSGTRLTVV.

The rearrangement joins TRBV18 to TRBJ1-1; tentatively, D is TRBD1 (6 bases). Germline CDR1 reads KGHSH; CDR2 reads LQKENI. This CDR3 comprises 13 residues. V was trimmed by 5 bases and J by 3 bases, leaving 10 bases between them. The chain's CDR3 is CASSYRDHTEAFF. CDR3 sequence (DNA): TGTGCCAGCTCATACAGGGATCACACTGAAGCTTTCTTT.

This chain connects TRBV4-3 to TRBJ2-7; a weak D match, TRBD2 (7 bases). The CDR3 length is 15 residues. Trimming left V 4 bases short and J 3 bases short, with 16 bases between. The germline V gene has CDR1 LGHNA and CDR2 YSLEER. As DNA, the CDR3 is TGCGCCAGCAGCCGCTCGGAAGGGGGGGGCTACGAGCAGTACTTC. Residues: CASSRSEGGGYEQYF.

The chain couples TRBV10-3 to TRBJ2-5; TRBD2 is a possible D gene (6 bases). This CDR3 has 15 amino acids. The germline CDR1 and CDR2 sequences are ENHRY and SYGVKD. Trimming left V 6 bases short and J 0 bases short, with 14 bases between. The CDR3 coding sequence is TGTGCCATCAGACCAGGAGGGACGTACCAAGAGACCCAGTACTTC. As protein: CAIRPGGTYQETQYF.

Details on this clone: The junction differs from germline at one of its ends, possibly a read error. V usage is TRBV6-1 and J usage is TRBJ2-7; D gene uncertain. CDR1 MNHNS and CDR2 SASEGT come from the germline V gene. The CDR3 extends over 13 amino acids. CDR3 nucleotides: TGTGCCAGCAGTCCCCTAGAAGGCCTCTACCGTCACTTC. Residues: CASSPLEGLYRHF.

V and J are TRBV11-2 and TRBJ1-1; D is unclear. This CDR3 is built from 14 residues. The V end was cut by 5 bases, the J end by 0 bases, with 10 bases between. CDR1 SGHAT and CDR2 FQNNGV come from the germline V gene. Written as DNA, the CDR3 is TGTGCCAGCAGCCCGGTCACTTTGAACACTGAAGCTTTCTTT. Its translation: CASSPVTLNTEAFF.

V is TRBV13 and J is TRBJ1-4; D possibly corresponds to TRBD1 (6 bases). Looked up from germline, CDR1 is PRHDT and CDR2 is FYEKMQ (reference sequence). V was shortened by 5 bases and J by 5 bases, with 9 bases between the two germline ends. This CDR3 is built from 13 residues. The CDR3 region has the DNA TGTGCCAGCAGCGGGAGGGGGAATGAAAAACTGTTTTTT. It is translated as CASSGRGNEKLFF.

This sequence joins TRBV13 and TRBJ2-7; a possible D gene is TRBD1 (6 bases). Trimming cost V 1 base and J 2 bases, with 9 bases left between them. The CDR3 contains 14 residues. CDR1 PRHDT and CDR2 FYEKMQ come from the germline V gene (reference sequence). DNA of the CDR3: TGTGCCAGCAGCTTAGTCGGGACACCCTACGAGCAGTACTTC. It codes for CASSLVGTPYEQYF.

The chain uses TRBV7-9 and TRBJ2-7, with 7 bases that match TRBD1. The CDR3 loop spans 14 amino acids. Germline CDR1 and CDR2: SEHNR and FQNEAQ (reference sequence). The V segment lost 4 bases and the J segment 1 base; nucleotides outside the gene matches: 4. The CDR3 loop reads CASSSGTESYEQYF. The CDR3 DNA sequence: TGTGCCAGCAGCTCCGGGACAGAGTCCTACGAGCAGTACTTC. Together with reference TRBV7-9 and TRBJ2-7, the CDR3 gives the full variable domain: DTGVSQNPRHKITKRGQNVTFRCDPISEHNRLYWYRQTLGQGPEFLTYFQNEAQLEKSRLLSDRFSAERPKGSFSTLEIQRTEQGDSAMYLCASSSGTESYEQYFGPGTRLTVT.

This chain joins TRBV19 and TRBJ1-1; 7 positions match TRBD1. Germline V gives CDR1 LNHDA, CDR2 SQIVND (reference sequence). The CDR3 is made up of 16 amino acids. The V segment lost 5 bases and the J segment 0 bases; nucleotides outside the gene matches: 9. DNA for the CDR3: TGTGCCAGTAGTCCCCTCCCCGGACAGGTGAACACTGAAGCTTTCTTT. It is translated as CASSPLPGQVNTEAFF.

The chain carries TRBV6-1 and TRBJ1-2; 8 bases are a match to TRBD1. Germline V gene lookup returns CDR1 MNHNS and CDR2 SASEGT. The CDR3 spans 13 residues. With V trimmed by 8 bases and J by 8 bases, 10 bases remained unmatched. The CDR3 nucleotides are TGTGCCAGCGCCGCCAGGACAGGGTACGGCTACACCTTC. This gives the protein CASAARTGYGYTF.

This chain links TRBV4-2 with TRBJ1-1; 8 nucleotides agree with TRBD1. CDR1 and CDR2 (germline): LGHNA, YNFKEQ. The CDR3 is 15 residues long. The V and J ends lost 4 bases and 5 bases, in that order; junction bases with no gene match: 9. CDR3 amino acids: CASSPYTGGGTEAFF. Written as DNA, the CDR3 is TGTGCCAGCAGCCCCTACACAGGGGGAGGAACTGAAGCTTTCTTT.

The genes are TRBV27 and TRBJ2-1; 8 bases fit TRBD2. This CDR3 spans 17 amino acids. CDR1 MNHEY and CDR2 SMNVEV come from the germline V gene (reference sequence). Germline trimming cut 5 bases from V and 3 bases from J; bases unmatched to any gene: 12. The CDR3 region is CASSPTEAGVFYNEQFF. DNA of the CDR3: TGTGCCAGCAGTCCGACCGAAGCGGGGGTTTTCTACAATGAGCAGTTCTTC.

This chain joins TRBV5-1 and TRBJ2-7; no clear D. With 0 bases removed from V and 4 bases from J, the gap between germline ends came to 8 bases. The CDR3 spans 13 residues. In germline, CDR1 is SGHRS, CDR2 YFSETQ. The CDR3 nucleotides read TGCGCCAGCAGCTTGGGGTTTCGGTACGAGCAGTACTTC. Its protein is CASSLGFRYEQYF.

As for this clone: Mismatch with germline at one junction end may stem from a read error. The chain recombines TRBV9 with TRBJ2-2; D call uncertain. The CDR3 sequence is 15 residues long. Looked up from germline, CDR1 is SGDLS and CDR2 is YYNGEE. CDR3 bases: TGTGCCGGCAGCGTAGGTAACGGGAACACCGGGGAGCTGTTTTTT. Translation gives CAGSVGNGNTGELFF.

The genes are TRBV7-7 and TRBJ2-3; 7 nucleotides match TRBD2. This CDR3 region has 15 residues. CDR1 SSHAT and CDR2 FNYEAQ come from the germline V gene (reference sequence). With 6 bases clipped from V and 8 bases from J, the junction kept 14 bases outside the gene matches. Here the CDR3 reads CASSPVASGDGTQYF. The CDR3 nucleotides are TGTGCCAGCAGTCCCGTAGCCAGCGGGGATGGTACGCAGTATTTT.

This rearrangement joins TRBV6-6 to TRBJ2-5, with 7 bases lining up with TRBD1. Germline V CDR1 and CDR2: MNHNY, SVGAGI (reference sequence). The CDR3 consists of 15 residues. V lost 6 bases, J lost 4 bases, and 11 bases stayed unmatched. For the CDR3, the DNA is TGTGCCAGCAGGGGTCCGGCGACAGGGCGAGAGACCCAGTACTTC. This translates into CASRGPATGRETQYF.

V is TRBV6-4 and J is TRBJ2-2, with D unresolved. CDR3 length: 14 residues. The V end lost 3 bases, the J end lost 6 bases, and 11 bases lay between the germline ends. The germline CDR1 and CDR2 sequences are MRHNA and SNTAGT. The CDR3 loop is CASSDHYESGELFF. The CDR3 DNA sequence: TGTGCCAGCAGTGATCATTATGAGTCCGGGGAGCTGTTTTTT.

Remarks on this clone: One end of the junction varies from germline; a read error may be responsible. Other DNA sequences in the sample encode the same CDR3. This sequence joins TRBV27 and TRBJ1-6; TRBD1 might be the D (6 bases). Germline V gene sequence: CDR1 MNHEY, CDR2 SMNVEV (reference sequence). CDR3 length: 16 amino acids. In nucleotides, the CDR3 is TGTGCCAGCAGTGGCGGCGGGGGCGCGTATAATTCCCCCCTCCACTTT. Translated: CASSGGGGAYNSPLHF.

The rearrangement joins TRBV5-4 to TRBJ2-7; 12 bases are a match to TRBD2. V lost 1 base to trimming and J lost 0 bases; unmatched junction nucleotides: 5. This CDR3 is 17 amino acids long. The germline V gene encodes CDR1 SGHNT and CDR2 YYREEE (reference sequence). In DNA form, the CDR3 reads TGTGCCAGCAGCTTGAGTGGACTAGCGGGGACCTCCTACGAGCAGTACTTC. Its protein product is CASSLSGLAGTSYEQYF.

The gene calls are TRBV25-1 and TRBJ1-6; no firm D call. The germline gives CDR1 MGHDK, CDR2 SYGVNS. With 2 bases removed from V and 12 bases from J, the gap between germline ends came to 8 bases. The CDR3 is 12 residues long. Here the CDR3 reads CASSELKQPLHF. In DNA, the CDR3 is TGTGCCAGCAGTGAACTCAAGCAACCCCTCCACTTT.

The chain carries TRBV5-1 and TRBJ2-7, with 8 positions matching TRBD1. Germline assignment: CDR1 SGHRS and CDR2 YFSETQ. With V trimmed by 0 bases and J by 5 bases, 4 bases remained unmatched. The CDR3 sequence is 14 residues long. The CDR3 is CASSLVPGGNEQYF. For the CDR3, the DNA is TGCGCCAGCAGCTTGGTCCCAGGGGGCAACGAGCAGTACTTC.